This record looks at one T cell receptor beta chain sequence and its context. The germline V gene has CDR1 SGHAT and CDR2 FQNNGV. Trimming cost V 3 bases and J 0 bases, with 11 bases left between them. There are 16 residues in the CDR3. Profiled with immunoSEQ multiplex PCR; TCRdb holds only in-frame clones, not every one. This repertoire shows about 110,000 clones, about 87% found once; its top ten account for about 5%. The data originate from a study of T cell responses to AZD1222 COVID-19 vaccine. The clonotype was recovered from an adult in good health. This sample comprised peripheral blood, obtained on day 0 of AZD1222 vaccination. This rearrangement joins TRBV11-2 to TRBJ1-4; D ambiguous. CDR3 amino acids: CASSFRHSATNEKLFF. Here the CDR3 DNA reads TGTGCCAGCAGCTTCCGTCACAGTGCAACTAATGAAAAACTGTTTTTT. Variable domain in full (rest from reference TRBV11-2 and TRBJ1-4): EAGVAQSPRYKIIEKRQSVAFWCNPISGHATLYWYQQILGQGPKLLIQFQNNGVVDDSQLPKDRFSAERLKGVDSTLKIQPAKLEDSAVYLCASSFRHSATNEKLFFGSGTQLSVL.